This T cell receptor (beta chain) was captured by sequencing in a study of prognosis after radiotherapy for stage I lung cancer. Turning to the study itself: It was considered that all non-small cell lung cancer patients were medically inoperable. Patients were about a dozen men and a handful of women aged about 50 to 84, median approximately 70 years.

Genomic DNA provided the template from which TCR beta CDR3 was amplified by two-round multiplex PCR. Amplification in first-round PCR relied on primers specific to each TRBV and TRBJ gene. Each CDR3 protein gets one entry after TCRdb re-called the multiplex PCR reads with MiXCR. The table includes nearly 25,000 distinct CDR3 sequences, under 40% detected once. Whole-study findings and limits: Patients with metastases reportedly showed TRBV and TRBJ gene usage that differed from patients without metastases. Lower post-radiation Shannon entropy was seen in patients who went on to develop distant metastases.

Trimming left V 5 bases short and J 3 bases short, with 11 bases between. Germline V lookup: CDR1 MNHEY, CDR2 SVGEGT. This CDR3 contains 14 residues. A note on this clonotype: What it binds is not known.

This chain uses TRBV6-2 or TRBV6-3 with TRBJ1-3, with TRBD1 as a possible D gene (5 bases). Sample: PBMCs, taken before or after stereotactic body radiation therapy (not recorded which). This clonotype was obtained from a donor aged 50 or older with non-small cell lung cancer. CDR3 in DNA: TGTGCCAGCAGTCCCCAGGGTCGTGGAAACACCATATATTTT. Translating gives CASSPQGRGNTIYF.